This TCR beta chain was sequenced for a study of liver allograft versus peripheral blood T cells. Study background: Repertoires from peripheral blood of liver transplant recipients were compared with those inside their transplanted livers.

Study-wide points: Reportedly, the T cell receptor repertoires inside liver allografts were not the same as those in peripheral blood.

The CDR3 is 14 amino acids. CDR1 is DFQATT, CDR2 SNEGSKA, per germline (reference sequence). The V end lost 4 bases, the J end lost 2 bases, and 9 bases lay between the germline ends. TCRdb redid the calling of the reads with MiXCR, one entry per CDR3 protein. The sample records approximately 12,000 distinct CDR3 sequences, about 23% being singletons. This clonotype turned up a few times. Its specificity is unknown. This sequence joins TRBV20-1 and TRBJ1-6; D is unclear. This receptor was obtained from a human patient who had a liver transplant. The T cells may come from the graft donor. The CDR3 nucleotides are TGCAGTGCTACCAGAGACCCCTATAATTCACCCCTCCACTTT. It encodes CSATRDPYNSPLHF.